The 14 T cell receptor beta chains below all came from one sample that was sequenced in a study of T cell responses to AZD1222 COVID-19 vaccine. Sequenced by immunoSEQ multiplex PCR; TCRdb stores in-frame clones only, minus some. The sample has 30,000 to 35,000 clones, about 89% seen once. The sequences come from peripheral blood, collected on day 0 of AZD1222 vaccination. The receptors shown here come from an adult in good health.

The chain employs TRBV6-5 and TRBJ1-5, with D perhaps TRBD1 (6 bases). From germline, CDR1 is MNHEY and CDR2 SVGAGI. The CDR3 length is 13 residues. V was clipped by 7 bases and J by 6 bases, with 13 bases between them. CDR3 sequence (DNA): TGTGCCAGCACCCAAGGGGGGAGTCAGCCCCAGCATTTT. The encoded protein is CASTQGGSQPQHF.

The rearrangement links TRBV5-1 to TRBJ1-6; TRBD1 is a possible D gene (6 bases). The CDR3 spans 16 residues. Trimming stripped 4 bases from V and 12 bases from J, with 23 bases between. CDR1 is SGHRS, CDR2 YFSETQ, per germline. This CDR3 reads CASSNRQDLNLQPLHF. Written as DNA, the CDR3 is TGCGCCAGCAGCAACCGACAGGACCTAAACCTTCAACCCCTCCACTTT.

This clone was recorded once. The chain has TRBV19 and TRBJ1-1, with D uncertain. V shed 3 bases and J shed 1 base, with 9 bases lying between them. The CDR3 loop spans 14 amino acids. The germline CDR1 and CDR2 sequences are LNHDA and SQIVND (reference sequence). This chain's CDR3 is CASSMKAGNTEAFF. The CDR3 bases are TGTGCCAGTAGTATGAAGGCGGGGAACACTGAAGCTTTCTTT.

The genes are TRBV4-2 and TRBJ1-5, with a weak D call TRBD1 (6 bases). Germline values: CDR1 LGHNA, CDR2 YNFKEQ. This CDR3 is built from 16 residues. V dropped 3 bases and J dropped 3 bases, with 15 bases sitting between them. The CDR3 DNA reads as TGTGCCAGCAGCCAGGCACACGGACAGTTCAATCAGCCCCAGCATTTT. It codes for CASSQAHGQFNQPQHF.

The chain recombines TRBV5-6 with TRBJ2-1, with D possibly TRBD1 on 6 matching bases. This CDR3 spans 13 amino acids. Germline-derived CDR1 and CDR2 are SGHDT and YYEEEE. V gave up 3 bases and J gave up 5 bases, with 9 bases separating them. CDR3 protein: CASSWGRNNEQFF. The CDR3 nucleotides read TGTGCCAGCAGCTGGGGGCGAAACAATGAGCAGTTCTTC.

The rearrangement uses TRBV27 and TRBJ1-1; D gene unclear. Germline loops: CDR1 MNHEY, CDR2 SMNVEV (reference sequence). This CDR3 has 15 residues. V lost 2 bases, J lost 5 bases, and 15 bases lay in between. CDR3 sequence (DNA): TGTGCCAGCAGTTTAGGGAGGCAGGCGGTGACTGAAGCTTTCTTT. As protein: CASSLGRQAVTEAFF.

This chain links TRBV24-1 with TRBJ2-3; 10 bases align to TRBD1. Germline V lookup: CDR1 KGHDR, CDR2 SFDVKD. This CDR3 spans 15 amino acids. The junction had 2 bases not matched to a gene; V was cut back by 3 bases and J by 3 bases. The CDR3 DNA reads as TGTGCCACCAGTGATGGGGGACAGGGGACAGATACGCAGTATTTT. Protein sequence: CATSDGGQGTDTQYF.

The chain carries TRBV5-5 and TRBJ1-6; D unclear. CDR3 size: 14 residues. The germline CDR1 and CDR2 sequences are SGHKS and YYEKEE (reference sequence). The germline V and J ends were trimmed by 0 bases and 5 bases, with 6 bases remaining between them. The CDR3 coding sequence is TGTGCCAGCAGCTTGGCTCCAGATAATTCACCCCTCCACTTT. The encoded protein is CASSLAPDNSPLHF.

The DNA for the CDR3 is TGCGCCAGCAGCCAAGGATCTGGGTGGACTGAAGCTTTCTTT. Translated: CASSQGSGWTEAFF. The V call is TRBV4-3, the J call TRBJ1-1; D unresolved. The CDR3 is made up of 14 amino acids. Trimming cost V 1 base and J 5 bases, with 11 bases left between them. Per germline, CDR1 LGHNA and CDR2 YSLEER.

The chain joins TRBV5-8 to TRBJ2-7; 11 nucleotides match TRBD1. The CDR3 is 16 residues long. CDR1 SGHTS and CDR2 YDEGEE come from the germline V gene. V dropped 3 bases and J dropped 2; count of bases not matched to a gene: 7. DNA of the CDR3: TGTGCCAGCAGCTCCCGGGACAGGGGGTTTCCCTACGAGCAGTACTTC. It translates to CASSSRDRGFPYEQYF.

The V call is TRBV7-2, the J call TRBJ2-7, with D perhaps being TRBD1 or TRBD2 (5 bases each). Germline V CDR1 and CDR2: SGHTA, FQGNSA. The CDR3 contains 14 residues. Trimming removed 4 bases from V and 8 bases from J, with 18 bases in between. In nucleotides, the CDR3 is TGTGCCAGCAGCTCCCAAGGGACCAGTGACCAGCAGTACTTC. Protein: CASSSQGTSDQQYF.

The chain employs TRBV6-1 and TRBJ1-1; D gene unclear. The CDR3 has 11 residues. Germline CDR1 MNHNS, CDR2 SASEGT. The V end lost 5 bases, the J end lost 7 bases, and 8 bases lay between the germline ends. The CDR3 spells CASSSVVEAFF. The CDR3 nucleotides are TGTGCCAGCAGTTCAGTAGTTGAAGCTTTCTTT.

The chain employs TRBV6-2 or TRBV6-3 and TRBJ2-7; D gene ambiguous. The germline V gene has CDR1 MNHEY and CDR2 SVGEGT. This CDR3 spans 13 amino acids. Trimming pared 1 base from V and 2 bases from J, leaving 6 bases between. This chain's CDR3 is CASSYFTTYEQYF. Here the CDR3 DNA reads TGTGCCAGCAGTTACTTTACTACCTACGAGCAGTACTTC.

This rearrangement joins TRBV5-1 to TRBJ2-2, with 8 bases identical to TRBD1. From germline, CDR1 is SGHRS and CDR2 YFSETQ. With V trimmed by 4 bases and J by 2 bases, 10 bases remained unmatched. CDR3 length equals 17 residues. CDR3 residues: CASSTTGTGPNTGELFF. CDR3 DNA: TGCGCCAGCAGCACGACTGGGACAGGACCAAACACCGGGGAGCTGTTTTTT.